One and the same sample provided the 28 T cell receptor beta chains below, sequenced in a study of blood T cells in healthy people across ages. Using a J-beta primer mix together with a sample-barcoded 5' primer, a second PCR was run for roughly 6 to 12 cycles. TCRdb processed the 5' RACE reads anew with MiXCR; each CDR3 protein has one entry. Of some 690,000 distinct CDR3 sequences in the sample, approximately 21% are singletons; the top ten hold roughly a fifth. Sequencing was performed on blood. Receptor source: an older man in good health.

This clonotype was found a few times. The chain employs TRBV4-3 and TRBJ1-2; maybe TRBD1 (5 bases). Germline values: CDR1 LGHNA, CDR2 YSLEER. The CDR3 is 18 residues long. Trimming took off 3 bases at V and 7 bases at J, with 27 bases between the two ends. CDR3 coding DNA: TGCGCCAGCAGCCAGGAGCTAAACCGGGGGGATAGACATTTTGGCTACACCTTC. This codes for CASSQELNRGDRHFGYTF.

V usage is TRBV4-2 and J usage is TRBJ2-7; 10 bases map to TRBD1. Germline values: CDR1 LGHNA, CDR2 YNFKEQ. The CDR3 has 15 residues. Unmatched junction bases numbered 7, after V lost 3 bases and J lost 5 bases. CDR3 protein: CASSHPGTGEDEQYF. The CDR3 DNA sequence: TGTGCCAGCAGCCATCCCGGGACAGGGGAAGACGAGCAGTACTTC.

CDR3 protein: CAIRENRGVGELFF. CDR3 DNA sequence: TGTGCCATCAGGGAAAACAGGGGGGTCGGGGAGCTGTTTTTT. This chain links TRBV10-3 with TRBJ2-2, with 8 bases matching TRBD1. The V segment lost 6 bases and the J segment 7 bases; nucleotides outside the gene matches: 7. The V gene's germline CDR1 is ENHRY and CDR2 SYGVKD. The CDR3 runs 14 residues.

This clonotype turned up a few times. This chain connects TRBV12-3 or TRBV12-4 to TRBJ1-6, with D uncertain. The germline V and J ends were trimmed by 6 bases and 5 bases, with 11 bases remaining between them. This CDR3 is built from 14 residues. DNA for the CDR3: TGTGCCAGCAGCGGGCTCGGGCATAATTCACCCCTCCACTTT. Its translation: CASSGLGHNSPLHF.

In this sample, this clonotype turned up a few times. J is TRBJ1-4 and V is TRBV25-1; tentatively, D is TRBD1 (5 bases). The V gene lost 4 bases and the J gene lost 5 bases, with 11 bases spanning the gap. The CDR3 totals 14 residues. Germline V gene sequence: CDR1 MGHDK, CDR2 SYGVNS. In nucleotides, the CDR3 is TGTGCCAGCAGTGTGACAGCGAACAATGAAAAACTGTTTTTT. Translating it yields CASSVTANNEKLFF.

The rearrangement links TRBV12-5 to TRBJ2-1; no reliable D call. The V end lost 5 bases, the J end lost 10 bases, and 9 bases lay between the germline ends. The CDR3 is 11 residues long. The germline CDR1 and CDR2 sequences are LGHNT and FRNRAP. The CDR3 nucleotides are TGTGCTAGTGGTCCCCGCCAGGAGCAGTTCTTC. Its protein is CASGPRQEQFF.

This clonotype was detected ten times or more. The chain has TRBV3-1 and TRBJ2-7, with D perhaps TRBD2 (5 bases). The length of the CDR3 is 12 residues. CDR1 is LGHDT and CDR2 is YNNKEL in the germline V gene (reference sequence). V lost 4 bases and J 3 bases, leaving 7 bases between the germline ends. The CDR3 region is CASSRGNYEQYF. CDR3 bases: TGTGCCAGCAGCCGAGGGAACTACGAGCAGTACTTC.

The rearrangement links TRBV5-1 to TRBJ2-7; 11 bases are a match to TRBD2. Germline V gives CDR1 SGHRS, CDR2 YFSETQ. This CDR3 spans 14 amino acids. V dropped 4 bases and J dropped 4; count of bases not matched to a gene: 4. As DNA, the CDR3 is TGCGCCAGCAGCCCCTCTAGCGGGGGGTACGAGCAGTACTTC. Encoded protein: CASSPSSGGYEQYF.

This clonotype has a handful of counts. CDR3: CAISESAVWGPYNEQFF. In DNA form, the CDR3 reads TGTGCCATCAGTGAGTCGGCGGTGTGGGGGCCTTACAATGAGCAGTTCTTC. V and J are TRBV10-3 and TRBJ2-1; maybe TRBD1 (6 bases). V lost 0 bases, J lost 4 bases, and 16 bases lay in between. This CDR3 has 17 residues. Germline V gene data show CDR1 as ENHRY and CDR2 as SYGVKD.

This clonotype occurred a few times. The chain combines TRBV7-9 with TRBJ1-1; D is perhaps TRBD1 (5 bases). The germline CDR1 and CDR2 sequences are SEHNR and FQNEAQ (reference sequence). V shed 11 bases and J shed 6 bases, with 16 bases lying between them. The CDR3 extends over 12 amino acids. The CDR3 sequence is CAQWGRDAEAFF. CDR3 bases: TGTGCCCAGTGGGGGAGGGACGCTGAAGCTTTCTTT.

There are a few counts of this clonotype. The chain links TRBV6-2 or TRBV6-3 to TRBJ1-5; D remains unclear. Germline V gives CDR1 MNHEY, CDR2 SVGEGT. V lost 4 bases and J lost 5, with 15 bases in between. The CDR3 totals 15 residues. The DNA for the CDR3 is TGTGCCAGCAGTTTCGCCTATCCTCAGGATCAGCCCCAGCATTTT. It encodes CASSFAYPQDQPQHF.

This clonotype appeared a few times. The rearrangement joins TRBV20-1 to TRBJ2-3, with 11 bases matching TRBD2. Unmatched junction bases numbered 10, after V lost 3 bases and J lost 5 bases. There are 16 residues in the CDR3. Germline assignment: CDR1 DFQATT and CDR2 SNEGSKA (reference sequence). CDR3 residues: CSASLAGGPTGDTQYF. CDR3 nucleotides: TGCAGTGCTAGCCTAGCGGGGGGCCCGACGGGAGATACGCAGTATTTT.

In this sample, this clonotype turned up a few times. The chain recombines TRBV6-5 with TRBJ1-2; possibly TRBD1 for D (5 bases). Trimming stripped 2 bases from V and 7 bases from J, with 14 bases between. From germline, CDR1 is MNHEY and CDR2 SVGAGI. This CDR3 region has 14 residues. CDR3 in amino acids: CASSYGSGEGGYTF. CDR3 sequence (DNA): TGTGCCAGCAGTTACGGGTCGGGGGAGGGTGGCTACACCTTC.

The chain is built from TRBV13 and TRBJ2-1; D is ambiguous. The V end lost 2 bases, the J end lost 5 bases, and 16 bases lay between the germline ends. CDR1 and CDR2 (germline): PRHDT, FYEKMQ (reference sequence). This CDR3 has 16 residues. CDR3 nucleotide sequence: TGTGCCAGCAGCTTAAGGGCTAGGCGGTTTCACAATGAGCAGTTCTTC. Protein product: CASSLRARRFHNEQFF.

This clonotype has ten or more counts. This chain links TRBV12-3 or TRBV12-4 with TRBJ1-4; D unresolved. CDR3 length equals 13 residues. V was clipped by 5 bases and J by 5 bases, with 9 bases between them. CDR3 coding DNA: TGTGCCAGCAGTATCTCAGGAAATGAAAAACTGTTTTTT. Its translation is CASSISGNEKLFF.

Only a few counts were recorded for this clonotype. J is TRBJ1-2 and V is TRBV3-1; 8 nucleotides agree with TRBD1. The CDR3 is 14 residues long. CDR1 is LGHDT, CDR2 YNNKEL, per germline (reference sequence). Trimming at V came to 6 bases and at J to 1 base, leaving 4 bases not matched to a gene. The CDR3, as DNA: TGTGCCAGCAGGGGACAGGCCCTTAACTATGGCTACACCTTC. It translates to CASRGQALNYGYTF.

CDR3 nucleotides: TGTGCCAGCAGTGAATGGGACACGGGCTCTGGGGCCAACGTCCTGACTTTC. Encoded protein: CASSEWDTGSGANVLTF. The rearrangement links TRBV6-1 to TRBJ2-6; D might be TRBD1 (6 bases). Germline CDR1 is MNHNS and CDR2 is SASEGT. The length of the CDR3 is 17 residues. The V and J ends lost 2 bases and 0 bases respectively, with 11 bases between them.

The chain couples TRBV29-1 to TRBJ1-4; 9 nucleotides line up with TRBD1. The V segment lost 5 bases and the J segment 4 bases; nucleotides outside the gene matches: 2. The CDR3 runs to 13 residues. Germline V lookup: CDR1 SQVTM, CDR2 ANQGSEA. The CDR3 loop reads CSVRGQGNEKLFF. In nucleotides, the CDR3 is TGCAGCGTTCGGGGACAGGGTAATGAAAAACTGTTTTTT.

The chain couples TRBV7-2 to TRBJ2-7; no clear D. This CDR3 comprises 14 residues. Trimming took 0 bases from V and 2 from J, leaving 8 bases between them. Germline lookup yields CDR1 SGHTA and CDR2 FQGNSA. The CDR3 loop is CASSLALIPYEQYF. Written as DNA, the CDR3 is TGTGCCAGCAGCTTAGCCCTCATCCCCTACGAGCAGTACTTC. Looking up the rest from reference TRBV7-2 and TRBJ2-7 gives the full variable domain: GAGVSQSPSNKVTEKGKDVELRCDPISGHTALYWYRQSLGQGLEFLIYFQGNSAPDKSGLPSDRFSAERTGGSVSTLTIQRTQQEDSAVYLCASSLALIPYEQYFGPGTRLTVT.

There are a few counts of this clonotype. A junction boundary mismatches the germline segment, possibly from a read error. V gene TRBV7-2 combines with J gene TRBJ1-5, with D unresolved. The germline V gene encodes CDR1 SGHTA and CDR2 FQGNSA. This CDR3 is built from 15 residues. The CDR3 loop reads CASSLGSWGNQPQHF. CDR3 sequence (DNA): TGTGCCAGCAGTTTAGGGTCATGGGGCAATCAGCCCCAGCATTTT.

This clonotype was observed a few times. The chain joins TRBV12-3 or TRBV12-4 to TRBJ2-1; D is perhaps TRBD2 (5 bases). This CDR3 comprises 13 residues. V was clipped by 3 bases and J by 5 bases, with 8 bases between them. CDR3 region: CASSLSGNNEQFF. As DNA, the CDR3 is TGTGCCAGCAGTTTGTCGGGGAACAATGAGCAGTTCTTC.

This sequence joins TRBV28 and TRBJ2-7; 7 bases are shared with TRBD1. The CDR3 has 14 amino acids. Germline CDR1 reads MDHEN; CDR2 reads SYDVKM. V trimming: 3 bases; J trimming: 3 bases; junction bases outside the gene matches: 5. The DNA of the CDR3 is TGTGCCAGCAGTTTGACAGGGCCCCTCTACGAGCAGTACTTC. This translates into CASSLTGPLYEQYF. Looking up the rest from reference TRBV28 and TRBJ2-7 gives the full variable domain: DVKVTQSSRYLVKRTGEKVFLECVQDMDHENMFWYRQDPGLGLRLIYFSYDVKMKEKGDIPEGYSVSREKKERFSLILESASTNQTSMYLCASSLTGPLYEQYFGPGTRLTVT.

This clonotype was seen a few times. The rearrangement uses TRBV7-6 and TRBJ1-2; 8 nucleotides line up with TRBD1. Germline CDR1 is SGHVS and CDR2 is FNYEAQ. The CDR3 has 15 amino acids. Trimming cost V 5 bases and J 5 bases; bases outside gene matches: 10. Here the CDR3 reads CASSTRTGPLYGYTF. The CDR3 DNA is TGTGCCAGCAGCACCCGGACAGGGCCCCTTTATGGCTACACCTTC.

This clonotype appeared once. The gene calls are TRBV20-1 and TRBJ2-7, with D tentatively TRBD1 (6 bases). The CDR3 consists of 12 residues. V was clipped by 6 bases and J by 4 bases, with 13 bases between them. CDR1 DFQATT and CDR2 SNEGSKA come from the germline V gene (reference sequence). CDR3 bases: TGCAGTGCCAGTCAGGACAGATACGAGCAGTACTTC. Amino acid sequence: CSASQDRYEQYF.

Only one count was recorded for this clonotype. CDR3 coding DNA: TGTGCCAGCAGTGAAAGAGTTGCCTACAATGAGCAGTTCTTC. This codes for CASSERVAYNEQFF. The chain uses TRBV2 and TRBJ2-1, with D unresolved. Germline V gives CDR1 SNHLY, CDR2 FYNNEI. Trimming pared 2 bases from V and 2 bases from J, leaving 7 bases between. CDR3 size: 14 residues. The full variable domain, completed using reference TRBV2 and TRBJ2-1, is EPEVTQTPSHQVTQMGQEVILRCVPISNHLYFYWYRQILGQKVEFLVSFYNNEISEKSEIFDDQFSVERPDGSNFTLKIRSTKLEDSAMYFCASSERVAYNEQFFGPGTRLTVL.

V usage is TRBV6-6 and J usage is TRBJ2-7; 7 bases are shared with TRBD1. CDR3 length: 15 residues. With V trimmed by 6 bases and J by 2 bases, 10 bases remained unmatched. CDR1 is MNHNY, CDR2 SVGAGI, per germline (reference sequence). The CDR3 protein is CASRTTGVSAYEQYF. For the CDR3, the DNA is TGTGCCAGCAGGACAACAGGGGTTAGCGCCTACGAGCAGTACTTC.

Comments on this clonotype: With a much larger clone just one base away, this may be a read error. The V and J genes are TRBV20-1 and TRBJ2-1; TRBD2 aligns across 9 bases. The trim removed 2 bases at V and 2 bases at J, leaving 4 bases unmatched. Germline CDR1 reads DFQATT; CDR2 reads SNEGSKA (reference sequence). The CDR3 runs 15 residues. The CDR3 nucleotides read TGCAGTGCTAGACGCGGGACTAGCCCCTACAATGAGCAGTTCTTC. Protein sequence: CSARRGTSPYNEQFF.

The chain carries TRBV7-2 and TRBJ1-5; no reliable D call. The germline V gene has CDR1 SGHTA and CDR2 FQGNSA. The V and J ends lost 5 bases and 1 base respectively, with 9 bases between them. The CDR3 has 14 residues. The CDR3 sequence: CASSAYISNQPQHF. The CDR3, as DNA: TGTGCCAGCAGCGCCTACATCAGCAATCAGCCCCAGCATTTT.